The rows below give T cell receptor beta chains drawn from one sample of a study of regulatory T cells in long-lasting Graves disease. TCRdb analysed the multiplex PCR reads with MiXCR anew, one entry per CDR3 protein. The data contain around 460,000 distinct CDR3 sequences, 20% to 25% of them singletons. The sample here was peripheral blood mononuclear cells (PBMCs), taken when the disease was refractory, from a patient treated with antithyroid drugs. The receptors were sampled from a female donor with Graves disease. The CDR3 runs from the conserved cysteine through the conserved F or W. A D gene is named only where the DNA matches it firmly. Not all rows give a size; the values are once, few, many and, for expanded clones, a class.

TRBV29-1	few	-	TRBJ1-4	TGCAGCGCCCGGACGCAAGCAACTAATGAAAAACTGTTTTTT	CSARTQATNEKLFF
TRBV6-1	few	-	TRBJ2-7	TGTGCCAGCGGGAGATCTGAGACCTCCTACGAGCAGTACTTC	CASGRSETSYEQYF
TRBV6-5	-	TRBD1	TRBJ2-7	TGTGCCAGCAGTTACTCCCCAGGGGGACAGGGGACCTACGAGCAGTACTTC	CASSYSPGGQGTYEQYF
TRBV20-1	-	-	TRBJ1-1	TGCAGCAGCCGGAACACTGAAGCTTTCTTT	CSSRNTEAFF
TRBV20-1	many	TRBD1	TRBJ1-1	TGCAGTGCTAGGGACAGGGAAAGGACTGAAGCTTTCTTT	CSARDRERTEAFF
TRBV6-5	many	-	TRBJ1-2	TGTGCCAGCAGTTACGGGGGGACCTATGGCTACACCTTC	CASSYGGTYGYTF
TRBV20-1	many	-	TRBJ1-1	TGCAGTGCTAGAGACGTATACGGGAACACTGAAGCTTTCTTT	CSARDVYGNTEAFF
TRBV9	once	-	TRBJ1-1	TGTGCCAGCAGCGTAGTGGAGACAGAGATCCCTGAAGCTTTCTTT	CASSVVETEIPEAFF
TRBV28	-	TRBD1	TRBJ2-5	TGTGCCAGTAGAGGGGGCCTCCAGGGGACCCAGTACTTC	CASRGGLQGTQYF
TRBV28	many	-	TRBJ2-7	TGTGCCAGCAGTTTCACACAGGGAATTGAGCAGTACTTC	CASSFTQGIEQYF
TRBV24-1	-	-	TRBJ2-7	TGTGCCACCAGTGATTTTGACGGCTCCTACGAGCAGTACTTC	CATSDFDGSYEQYF
TRBV6-1	few	TRBD2	TRBJ2-4	TGTGCCAGCAGTGAATCGGTAGCGGGGGCGCCTTACGAGATTCAGTACTTC	CASSESVAGAPYEIQYF
TRBV30	few	-	TRBJ1-2	TGTGCCTGGAGGGCAGGAGTCAGCTACACCTTC	CAWRAGVSYTF
TRBV7-2	-	TRBD2	TRBJ2-7	TGTGCCAGCAGCTTAATAGCGGGGGGTAGCGAGCAGTACTTC	CASSLIAGGSEQYF
TRBV2	many	-	TRBJ1-4	TGTGCCAGCAAGTACAGGGATTACCCTAATGAAAAACTGTTTTTT	CASKYRDYPNEKLFF
TRBV11-2	many	-	TRBJ2-5	TGTGCCAGCAGCTCAGGACCCCGCGAGACCCAGTACTTC	CASSSGPRETQYF
TRBV20-1	-	-	TRBJ2-2	TGCAGTGCTCAGGGCAGTTCGAACACCGGGGAGCTGTTTTTT	CSAQGSSNTGELFF
TRBV12-3/TRBV12-4	-	TRBD1	TRBJ2-2	TGTGCCAGCAGTTTAGCCCAGGGGACAGGGAACACCGGGGAGCTGTTTTTT	CASSLAQGTGNTGELFF
TRBV6-5	few	-	TRBJ1-1	TGTGCCAGCAGTTACTCGAGCTCTGGACGAGCTTTCTTT	CASSYSSSGRAFF
TRBV5-1	few	-	TRBJ2-6	TGCGCCAGCAGCTTTGGGTGGGCACCTTCTGGGGCCAACGTCCTGACTTTC	CASSFGWAPSGANVLTF